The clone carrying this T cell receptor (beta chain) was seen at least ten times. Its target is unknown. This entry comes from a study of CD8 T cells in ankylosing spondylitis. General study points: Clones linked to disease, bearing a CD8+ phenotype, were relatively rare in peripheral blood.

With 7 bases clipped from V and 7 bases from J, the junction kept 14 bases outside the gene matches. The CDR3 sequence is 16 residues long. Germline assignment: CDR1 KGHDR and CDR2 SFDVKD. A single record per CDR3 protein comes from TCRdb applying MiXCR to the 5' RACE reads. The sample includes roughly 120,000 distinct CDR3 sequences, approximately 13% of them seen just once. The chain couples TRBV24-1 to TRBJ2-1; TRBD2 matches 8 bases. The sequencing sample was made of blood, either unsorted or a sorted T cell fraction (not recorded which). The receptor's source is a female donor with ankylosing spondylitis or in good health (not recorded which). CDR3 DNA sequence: TGTGCCACCAGCCCCGGGGCTAGCGGGTTGAGGAATGAGCAGTTCTTC. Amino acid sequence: CATSPGASGLRNEQFF.